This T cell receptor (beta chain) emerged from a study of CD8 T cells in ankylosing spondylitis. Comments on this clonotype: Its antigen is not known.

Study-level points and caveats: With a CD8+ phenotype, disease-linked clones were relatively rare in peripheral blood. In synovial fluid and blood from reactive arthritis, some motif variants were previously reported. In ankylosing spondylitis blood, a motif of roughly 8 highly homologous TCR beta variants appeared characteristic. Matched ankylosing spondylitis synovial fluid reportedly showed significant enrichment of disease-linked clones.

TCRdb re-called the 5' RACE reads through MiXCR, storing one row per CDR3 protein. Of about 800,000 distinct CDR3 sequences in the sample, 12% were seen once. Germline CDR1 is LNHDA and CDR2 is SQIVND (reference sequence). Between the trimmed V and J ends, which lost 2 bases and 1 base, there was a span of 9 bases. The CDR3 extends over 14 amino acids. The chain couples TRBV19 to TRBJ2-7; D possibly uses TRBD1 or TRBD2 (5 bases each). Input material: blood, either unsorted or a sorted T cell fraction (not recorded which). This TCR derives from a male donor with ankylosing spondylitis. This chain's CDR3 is CASSIWDGSYEQYF. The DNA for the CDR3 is TGTGCCAGTAGTATATGGGACGGATCCTACGAGCAGTACTTC. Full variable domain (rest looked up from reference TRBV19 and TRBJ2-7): DGGITQSPKYLFRKEGQNVTLSCEQNLNHDAMYWYRQDPGQGLRLIYYSQIVNDFQKGDIAEGYSVSREKKESFPLTVTSAQKNPTAFYLCASSIWDGSYEQYFGPGTRLTVT.